These 20 T cell receptor beta chains came from one sample sequenced in a study of tumor-infiltrating lymphocytes in primary liver carcinoma. Germline DNA was also extracted, and blood RNA was taken from unsorted whole blood. A constant-region primer served to make TCR beta cDNA from around 500 ng total RNA. A slightly modified ARM-PCR protocol with three nested multiplex PCR rounds produced these TCR beta libraries. In the first two PCR rounds, TRBV1-TRBV30 forward primers were paired with a C-beta reverse primer, and each round lasted 10 cycles. Each CDR3 protein is one row after TCRdb ran MiXCR on the multiplex PCR reads. The data hold about 330,000 distinct CDR3 sequences, with around 60% observed a single time. Sequences were obtained from peripheral blood. These receptors all stem from a man in his forties with primary liver carcinoma and hepatitis B virus infection.

As for this clonotype: A much more abundant neighbour one base away suggests this may be a read error. This chain links TRBV6-5 with TRBJ2-7, with TRBD1 matching 9 bases. This CDR3 comprises 14 residues. The germline CDR1 and CDR2 sequences are MNHEY and SVGAGI. This chain's CDR3 is CGSSYLTGGYEQYF. In DNA form, the CDR3 reads TGTGGCAGCAGTTACTTGACAGGGGGCTACGAGCAGTACTTC.

Concerning this clonotype: A much bigger clone sits one base away, suggesting this may be a read error. CDR3 sequence reads: CASSHVLDGLYF. CDR3 bases: TGCGCCAGCAGCCATGTCCTGGACGGACTTTACTTC. This chain joins TRBV4-1 and TRBJ2-5; the D gene is possibly TRBD2 (5 bases). Trimming stripped 3 bases from V and 14 bases from J, with 16 bases between. The V gene's germline CDR1 is MGHRA and CDR2 YSYEKL. The CDR3 has 12 amino acids.

Points on this clonotype: The CDR3 does not end in the conserved phenylalanine or tryptophan, so this is likely a read error. The J gene is TRBJ2-1, the V gene TRBV11-3; a weak D match, TRBD1 (5 bases). With 2 bases removed from V and 10 bases from J, the gap between germline ends came to 18 bases. In germline, CDR1 is SGHNT, CDR2 YENEEA. This CDR3 comprises 15 residues. For the CDR3, the DNA is TGTGCCAGCAGCTTACGTTCCAGGGTTCCGGGCGAGCAGTTCTTA. Protein sequence: CASSLRSRVPGEQFL.

To note about this clonotype: It may be a read error: a sequence one base away is much more abundant. Without the conserved terminal phenylalanine or tryptophan, this CDR3 likely stems from a read error. Here the CDR3 reads CSVSVQGYEKLFL. CDR3 coding DNA: TGCAGCGTTTCGGTACAGGGGTATGAAAAACTGTTTTTA. The J gene is TRBJ1-4, the V gene TRBV29-1, with TRBD1 matching over 7 bases. This CDR3 region has 13 residues. Trimming cost V 5 bases and J 6 bases; bases outside gene matches: 6. CDR1 is SQVTM and CDR2 is ANQGSEA in the germline V gene.

Only one count was recorded for this clonotype. Given a much more abundant clone one base away, this may be a read error. Because the CDR3 is missing its conserved closing phenylalanine or tryptophan, this is likely a read error. This sequence joins TRBV4-3 and TRBJ2-1; TRBD2 might be the D (6 bases). CDR3 length equals 13 residues. Germline CDR1 LGHNA, CDR2 YSLEER. Trimming cost V 0 bases and J 12 bases, with 12 bases left between them. In DNA form, the CDR3 reads TGCGCCAGCAGCCAAGAGGAGGGGCGATGGCAGTTCCTC. Its translation is CASSQEEGRWQFL.

As for this clonotype: This clone may be a read error of a much larger clone one base away. The rearrangement uses TRBV4-1 and TRBJ2-7, with 10 positions matching TRBD2. Germline V gene sequence: CDR1 MGHRA, CDR2 YSYEKL. The CDR3 covers 15 residues. CDR3: CATSQQREGSYEQYF. CDR3 in DNA: TGCGCCACCAGCCAACAGCGGGAGGGCTCCTACGAGCAGTACTTC.

This clonotype was detected ten times or more. The J gene is TRBJ1-2, the V gene TRBV11-2, with D unresolved. The CDR3 has 13 amino acids. Per germline, CDR1 SGHAT and CDR2 FQNNGV. Trimming shortened V by 5 bases and J by 6 bases, and 13 bases separated the two germline ends. CDR3 residues: CASSRTESDGYTF. As DNA, the CDR3 is TGTGCCAGCAGCCGTACAGAGTCCGATGGCTACACCTTC.

A few counts support this clonotype. V usage is TRBV11-2 and J usage is TRBJ2-7; tentatively, D is TRBD2 (6 bases). The germline CDR1 and CDR2 sequences are SGHAT and FQNNGV. The CDR3 is 13 amino acids. The CDR3 spells CASSPQLAVGLNV. As DNA, the CDR3 is TGTGCCAGCAGCCCGCAACTAGCAGTGGGTCTAAATGTC.

Points on this clonotype: Since a much larger clone is just one base distant, this may be a read error. V gene TRBV12-3 or TRBV12-4 combines with J gene TRBJ2-3; weak D call: TRBD2 (5 bases). The CDR3 runs to 13 residues. V was shortened by 6 bases and J by 8 bases, with 15 bases between the two germline ends. CDR3 amino acids: CASRPLGEGTQYF. The CDR3 nucleotides are TGTGCCAGCAGACCCCTTGGAGAGGGTACGCAGTATTTT.

This clonotype was seen many times. This chain connects TRBV4-1 to TRBJ2-2, with 11 bases aligning to TRBD2. V lost 1 base and J lost 1; bases outside the gene matches: 5. The CDR3 spans 18 residues. Germline loops: CDR1 MGHRA, CDR2 YSYEKL. The CDR3 coding sequence is TGCGCCAGCAGCCAAGGGGGGCTAGCGGGAGGGAACACCGGGGAGCTGTTTTTT. Its translation is CASSQGGLAGGNTGELFF.

V usage is TRBV11-2 and J usage is TRBJ2-7, with TRBD1 matching over 9 bases. Per germline, CDR1 SGHAT and CDR2 FQNNGV. The CDR3 is 17 amino acids. V dropped 4 bases and J dropped 6; count of bases not matched to a gene: 16. The chain's CDR3 is CASSSKSGGQGYGEQYF. The CDR3 nucleotides are TGTGCCAGCAGCTCCAAAAGTGGGGGACAGGGCTATGGCGAGCAGTACTTC.

The chain joins TRBV28 to TRBJ2-4, with a weak D call TRBD2 (5 bases). Germline CDR1 MDHEN, CDR2 SYDVKM. V lost 5 bases and J 7 bases, leaving 27 bases between the germline ends. The CDR3 is made up of 18 amino acids. In DNA form, the CDR3 reads TGTGCCAGCAGTCCCATTCAAACGACGGGGTGGGTGTTGAACATTCAGTACTTC. The encoded protein is CASSPIQTTGWVLNIQYF.

Details on this clonotype: At one end, the junction sequence differs from germline, possibly due to a read error. This chain connects TRBV11-2 to TRBJ2-1; 12 positions match TRBD2. CDR1 and CDR2 from the germline V gene are SGHAT and FQNNGV. The CDR3 is 15 amino acids. The CDR3 region has the DNA TGTGCGAGCAGCTGGAGACTAGCGGGAGTCAATGAGCAGTTCTTC. This translates into CASSWRLAGVNEQFF.

Comment on this clonotype: This may be a read error, as it is one base from a much larger clone. The chain combines TRBV12-3 or TRBV12-4 with TRBJ1-6; no clear D. There are 13 residues in the CDR3. This CDR3 reads CDSSFGSYSPLHF. The CDR3 nucleotides are TGTGACAGCAGTTTTGGTAGTTATTCACCCCTCCACTTT.

As to this clonotype: Compared with germline, one end of the junction differs, possibly owing to a read error. This chain uses TRBV11-3 with TRBJ2-1; the match to TRBD2 covers 8 bases. CDR1 is SGHNT, CDR2 YENEEA, per germline. CDR3 size: 16 residues. Written as DNA, the CDR3 is TGTGCCAGCAGCTTAGATAGAAGCGGGAGAATTCATGAGCGGTTCTTC. Residues: CASSLDRSGRIHERFF.

This sequence joins TRBV29-1 and TRBJ1-5; a weak D match, TRBD1 (6 bases). Germline V lookup: CDR1 SQVTM, CDR2 ANQGSEA. CDR3 length: 13 amino acids. The DNA for the CDR3 is TGCGGCACTTCGACAGGCCCAGGGCAGCCCCAGCATTTT. Translation: CGTSTGPGQPQHF.

Worth noting for this clonotype: A single base separates this from a much larger clone, so it may be a read error. The rearrangement links TRBV6-5 to TRBJ2-2; the D gene is possibly TRBD1 (6 bases). This CDR3 has 14 residues. V was clipped by 6 bases and J by 4 bases, with 12 bases between them. The germline CDR1 and CDR2 sequences are MNHEY and SVGAGI. The CDR3 region is CASRVTGITGELFF. In nucleotides, the CDR3 is TGTGCCAGCAGAGTGACAGGCATCACCGGGGAGCTGTTTTTT.

The chain joins TRBV28 to TRBJ1-1; no definite D call. The CDR3 is 14 amino acids. V lost 6 bases and J lost 1, with 12 bases in between. Looked up from germline, CDR1 is MDHEN and CDR2 is SYDVKM. The CDR3 sequence is CASSPYRTNTEAFF. The CDR3 DNA reads as TGTGCCAGCAGCCCTTACAGAACGAACACTGAAGCTTTCTTT.

Notes on this clonotype: The junction shows a germline mismatch at one end, possibly a read error. The V call is TRBV28, the J call TRBJ1-2, with D possibly matching TRBD1 (5 bases). The CDR3 has 14 amino acids. Germline CDR1 and CDR2: MDHEN and SYDVKM. Here the CDR3 DNA reads TGTGCCAGCAGTTTAGGGGGGACTGGGTATGGCAACACCTTC. This gives the protein CASSLGGTGYGNTF.

To note about this clonotype: Since a much larger clone is just one base distant, this may be a read error. This chain connects TRBV11-2 to TRBJ2-1; possible D gene TRBD2, 6 bases. Trimming took off 4 bases at V and 5 bases at J, with 18 bases between the two ends. CDR1 is SGHAT, CDR2 FQNNGV, per germline. This CDR3 is 16 amino acids long. CDR3 amino acids: CASSWDPGGSHNEQFF. CDR3 bases: TGTGCCAGCAGCTGGGACCCCGGGGGTTCCCACAATGAGCAGTTCTTC.